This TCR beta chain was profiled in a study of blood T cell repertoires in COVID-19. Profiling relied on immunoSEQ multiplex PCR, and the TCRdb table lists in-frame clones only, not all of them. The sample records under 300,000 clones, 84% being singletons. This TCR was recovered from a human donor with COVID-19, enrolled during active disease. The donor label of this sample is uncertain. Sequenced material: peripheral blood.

The CDR3 sequence is CASSVFEGQDTSGNTIYF. The CDR3 DNA sequence: TGCGCCAGCAGTGTATTCGAGGGACAGGACACCTCTGGAAACACCATATATTTT. The chain links TRBV10-1 to TRBJ1-3; 8 bases align to TRBD1. Germline trimming cut 4 bases from V and 0 bases from J; bases unmatched to any gene: 11. Germline V gene lookup returns CDR1 WNHNN and CDR2 SYGVQD (reference sequence). The CDR3 has 18 residues.